This T cell receptor beta chain was identified during a study of regulatory T cells in long-lasting Graves disease. The CDR3 is 13 residues long. In germline, CDR1 is SGHRS, CDR2 YFSETQ. Concerning this clonotype itself: What it binds is unknown. Mismatch with germline at one junction end may stem from a read error.

Time point indicated: persistent/refractory GD, antithyroid drugs over 5 years with positive TRAb. After RNA was extracted from PBMCs, the TCR library was made from it. A volume of 8.5 to 10 milliliters of peripheral blood was collected in EDTA tubes. Study observations and caveats: Patients with persistent disease shared around 2,700 public clonotypes, outpacing the approximately 970 shared by new patients. It was in persistent disease that TRBV28, TRBJ1-2 and TRBJ2-5 were favored.

Investigators prepared the TCR beta libraries by applying iRepertoire HTBI primers and Arm-PCR of CDR3 regions. As processed by the authors: Identified across the samples were approximately 60 TRBV segments and around 14 TRBJ segments. One entry per CDR3 protein results from TCRdb running MiXCR on the multiplex PCR reads. The V and J calls shown here were made by TCRdb, not taken from the authors' results. Seen here are about 660,000 distinct CDR3 sequences, approximately 31% observed once, and the top ten hold around 42%. The material was peripheral blood mononuclear cells (PBMCs), obtained when the disease was refractory, from a patient treated with antithyroid drugs. This TCR was sampled from a female donor with Graves disease. The chain is built from TRBV5-1 and TRBJ2-7; D gene uncertain. CDR3: CASRFSSTHEQYF. The CDR3 DNA sequence: TGCGCCAGCCGCTTTTCATCGACCCACGAGCAGTACTTC.